These 15 T cell receptor beta chains were sequenced from one sample in a study of blood T cell repertoires in COVID-19. Profiling relied on immunoSEQ multiplex PCR, and the TCRdb table lists in-frame clones only, not all of them. The repertoire holds under 200,000 clones, with 75% to 85% as singletons. What was sequenced was PBMCs or T cells enriched from blood (not recorded which). Every receptor here comes from a woman aged 55-70 years who had recovered from COVID-19.

The rearrangement joins TRBV5-1 to TRBJ2-6, with D maybe TRBD1 (5 bases). Trimming cost V 3 bases and J 1 base, with 11 bases left between them. The CDR3 extends over 16 amino acids. Germline lookup yields CDR1 SGHRS and CDR2 YFSETQ. In nucleotides, the CDR3 is TGCGCCAGCAGCTGGCCCAGGGTTTCTGGGGCCAACGTCCTGACTTTC. Residues: CASSWPRVSGANVLTF.

The chain joins TRBV6-5 to TRBJ1-4, with 9 bases matching TRBD1. The CDR3 length is 13 residues. Germline CDR1 and CDR2: MNHEY and SVGAGI. V shed 10 bases and J 8 bases; nucleotides not matched to a gene: 8. The CDR3 loop is CATQRDRDEKLFF. The CDR3 DNA follows: TGTGCCACACAGAGGGACAGGGACGAAAAACTGTTTTTT.

The V call is TRBV12-2, the J call TRBJ2-5; whether TRBD2, the table's D call, matches the DNA was not checked. TRBV12-2 is a known pseudogene. The CDR3 extends over 13 amino acids. The CDR3 protein is CASRPGDQETQYF. The CDR3 DNA is TGTGCAAGTCGACCGGGGGACCAAGAGACCCAGTACTTC.

The V gene is TRBV21-1, the J gene TRBJ1-6; TRBD1, the table's D call, lacks a check against the DNA. TRBV21-1 is labeled a pseudogene. The CDR3 is 16 amino acids. CDR3 in amino acids: CASPFTRDREHSPLHF. CDR3 bases: TGTGCCAGCCCCTTCACGCGGGACAGGGAACATTCACCCCTCCACTTT.

V gene TRBV2 combines with J gene TRBJ2-2, with a tentative D call TRBD2 (6 bases). V was clipped by 6 bases and J by 7 bases, with 12 bases between them. Germline V gene data show CDR1 as SNHLY and CDR2 as FYNNEI. This CDR3 is 13 amino acids long. The CDR3 is CASRGGSNGELFF. CDR3 nucleotide sequence: TGTGCCAGCAGGGGGGGTTCAAACGGGGAGCTGTTTTTT.

The chain uses TRBV5-1 and TRBJ2-3; 8 bases map to TRBD2. From germline, CDR1 is SGHRS and CDR2 YFSETQ. The V and J ends lost 2 bases and 2 bases, in that order; junction bases with no gene match: 4. The CDR3 has 15 residues. CDR3 sequence (DNA): TGCGCCAGCAGCTTATCGCGGGGGGCCACAGATACGCAGTATTTT. It specifies CASSLSRGATDTQYF.

V and J are TRBV7-2 and TRBJ1-1, with 10 bases lining up with TRBD1. V was pared by 3 bases and J by 5 bases, with 6 bases of the junction left unmatched. The CDR3 is 15 residues long. The germline V gene has CDR1 SGHTA and CDR2 FQGNSA. CDR3 loop: CASSFTGQGGTEAFF. The CDR3, as DNA: TGTGCCAGCAGCTTTACTGGACAGGGGGGAACTGAAGCTTTCTTT.

This chain uses TRBV7-2 with TRBJ2-1, with D unresolved. The germline V gene has CDR1 SGHTA and CDR2 FQGNSA. The CDR3 length is 12 residues. V was clipped by 2 bases and J by 10 bases, with 9 bases between them. CDR3 loop: CASSLSASEQFF. DNA for the CDR3: TGTGCCAGCAGCTTATCCGCGTCCGAGCAGTTCTTC.

The rearrangement joins TRBV10-2 to TRBJ2-6; 7 positions agree with TRBD2. J lost 2 bases, V lost 5 bases, and 6 bases had no gene match. The CDR3 contains 16 residues. CDR1 and CDR2 from the germline V gene are WSHSY and SAAADI. CDR3 sequence reads: CASSKTGTTGANVLTF. CDR3 coding DNA: TGCGCCAGCAGTAAGACCGGGACTACTGGGGCCAACGTCCTGACTTTC.

The CDR3 loop is CASSGQGRVSYNEQFF. The CDR3 DNA reads TGTGCCAGCAGCGGACAGGGGAGGGTTTCCTACAATGAGCAGTTCTTC. The rearrangement links TRBV9 to TRBJ2-1; D is possibly TRBD1 (8 bases). V was shortened by 3 bases and J by 1 base, with 14 bases between the two germline ends. Germline CDR1 and CDR2: SGDLS and YYNGEE. The CDR3 totals 16 residues.

This clone was counted a single time. The chain has TRBV5-1 and TRBJ2-7, with D possibly being TRBD2 (7 bases). The CDR3 runs to 16 residues. CDR1 is SGHRS and CDR2 is YFSETQ in the germline V gene. The V and J ends lost 0 bases and 2 bases respectively, with 15 bases between them. The CDR3 spells CASSLVVTGGPYEQYF. The CDR3 bases are TGCGCCAGCAGCTTGGTTGTTACCGGGGGGCCCTACGAGCAGTACTTC.

The chain is built from TRBV9 and TRBJ2-7; 10 bases map to TRBD2. V gave up 4 bases and J gave up 3 bases; unmatched junction bases: 22. CDR1 is SGDLS and CDR2 is YYNGEE in the germline V gene. There are 20 residues in the CDR3. The CDR3 DNA sequence: TGTGCCAGCAGCCTAACGAGGGTGACTAGCGGGTTAAACCACCTCTACGAGCAGTACTTC. Protein sequence: CASSLTRVTSGLNHLYEQYF. The variable domain in full, with the rest retrieved from reference TRBV9 and TRBJ2-7, is DSGVTQTPKHLITATGQRVTLRCSPRSGDLSVYWYQQSLDQGLQFLIQYYNGEERAKGNILERFSAQQFPDLHSELNLSSLELGDSALYFCASSLTRVTSGLNHLYEQYFGPGTRLTVT.

The V and J genes are TRBV29-1 and TRBJ1-2; 7 positions match TRBD1. This CDR3 spans 14 amino acids. Germline loops: CDR1 SQVTM, CDR2 ANQGSEA. Losses at the gene ends were 6 bases for V and 2 bases for J; bases not matched to a gene: 9. DNA of the CDR3: TGCAGCGTCGTACAGGGGTCAACAAACTATGGCTACACCTTC. This sequence encodes CSVVQGSTNYGYTF.

As concerns this clone: Distinct nucleotide sequences in the sample also encode this CDR3. The chain combines TRBV5-1 with TRBJ1-1; no clear D. The CDR3 is 13 amino acids. Germline CDR1 and CDR2: SGHRS and YFSETQ. V was trimmed by 2 bases and J by 1 base, leaving 6 bases between them. CDR3: CASSFSGNTEAFF. Here the CDR3 DNA reads TGCGCCAGCAGCTTTAGTGGGAACACTGAAGCTTTCTTT.

This rearrangement joins TRBV2 to TRBJ1-2; D uncertain. Germline V gene lookup returns CDR1 SNHLY and CDR2 FYNNEI. The V end was cut by 7 bases, the J end by 0 bases, with 9 bases between. The CDR3 has 13 amino acids. CDR3 DNA: TGTGCCAGCAATTCATACTCTAACTATGGCTACACCTTC. It specifies CASNSYSNYGYTF.